This T cell receptor beta chain was recorded in a study of radiation and T cells in renal cell carcinoma. Broader study findings: From baseline, blood top tumor clonotypes peaked at 2 weeks post-radiation.

Per germline, CDR1 SGHTA and CDR2 FQGNSA. The CDR3 extends over 14 amino acids. The ends lost 2 bases at V and 3 bases at J; junction bases unmatched: 2. Time point of the sample: blood 4 weeks post-SBRT, at nephrectomy. The treatment is: 15 Gy SBRT to primary tumor, nephrectomy 4 weeks later. Nephrectomy followed 15 Gy stereotactic body radiation by 4 weeks. Clear cell pathology was present in this patient's renal cell carcinoma. TCRdb's copy holds only in-frame clones and misses some; the assay was immunoSEQ multiplex PCR. The sample shows around 170,000 clones, about nine tenths of them seen only once. Turning to this clone: Its antigen is not identified.

The sequence was collected from a woman aged 45-65 years with renal cell carcinoma. The sample consisted of blood, taken from a patient whose treatment included radiotherapy and nephrectomy. This sequence joins TRBV7-2 and TRBJ1-2, with 8 bases aligning to TRBD1. The CDR3 spells CASSLQGAYYGYTF. CDR3 in DNA: TGTGCCAGCAGCTTACAGGGGGCTTACTATGGCTACACCTTC.